A single sample gave rise to the 30 T cell receptor beta chains below, sequenced in a study of T cell responses to AZD1222 COVID-19 vaccine. Generated by immunoSEQ multiplex PCR, the TCRdb table keeps only in-frame clones and is missing some. The table has about 140,000 clones, 80% to 95% seen once. This material consisted of peripheral blood, taken on day 0 of AZD1222 vaccination. The receptors were sampled from an adult in good health.

V and J are TRBV7-2 and TRBJ1-4; no clear D. This CDR3 is built from 15 residues. The V and J ends lost 4 bases and 0 bases respectively, with 9 bases between them. Germline loops: CDR1 SGHTA, CDR2 FQGNSA. Here the CDR3 DNA reads TGTGCCAGCAGCTCTTTTGGTGCAACTAATGAAAAACTGTTTTTT. It is translated as CASSSFGATNEKLFF.

The chain links TRBV5-5 to TRBJ2-7, with TRBD2 as a possible D gene (6 bases). The V gene's germline CDR1 is SGHKS and CDR2 YYEKEE (reference sequence). CDR3 size: 14 residues. The V gene lost 1 base and the J gene lost 4 bases, with 12 bases spanning the gap. CDR3 nucleotide sequence: TGTGCCAGCAGCTTGTCGGAACTAGCTTACGAGCAGTACTTC. This translates into CASSLSELAYEQYF.

The chain is built from TRBV5-1 and TRBJ2-3, with 8 bases matching TRBD2. The germline gives CDR1 SGHRS, CDR2 YFSETQ. Trimming at V came to 0 bases and at J to 3 bases, leaving 6 bases not matched to a gene. This CDR3 has 16 amino acids. The CDR3 DNA reads TGCGCCAGCAGCTTGGTGACTAGCGCCCAAACAGATACGCAGTATTTT. Translation gives CASSLVTSAQTDTQYF.

This rearrangement joins TRBV12-3 or TRBV12-4 to TRBJ1-6, with D uncertain. Trimming took off 4 bases at V and 9 bases at J, with 4 bases between the two ends. The CDR3 contains 11 residues. CDR3 residues: CASSSASPLHF. CDR3 DNA: TGTGCCAGCAGTTCCGCTTCACCCCTCCACTTT.

A few counts support this clone. The chain employs TRBV10-1 and TRBJ2-2, with D hard to call. The germline V and J ends were trimmed by 3 bases and 5 bases, with 10 bases remaining between them. Germline V gives CDR1 WNHNN, CDR2 SYGVQD (reference sequence). The CDR3 is 14 amino acids. CDR3 nucleotide sequence: TGCGCCAGCAGTGAAGGTCTGGGGACCGGGGAGCTGTTTTTT. Translating gives CASSEGLGTGELFF.

J is TRBJ1-1 and V is TRBV5-6; 9 bases agree with TRBD1. Germline V gives CDR1 SGHDT, CDR2 YYEEEE. This CDR3 is built from 14 residues. The ends lost 3 bases at V and 4 bases at J; junction bases unmatched: 4. This chain's CDR3 is CASSWTGAGTEAFF. Written as DNA, the CDR3 is TGTGCCAGCAGCTGGACAGGGGCCGGCACTGAAGCTTTCTTT.

The chain combines TRBV6-5 with TRBJ1-2; no clear D gene. Trimming cost V 6 bases and J 5 bases, with 16 bases left between them. This CDR3 is 14 amino acids long. Looked up from germline, CDR1 is MNHEY and CDR2 is SVGAGI. As DNA, the CDR3 is TGTGCCAGCAGGGGCCCTCTAAGGCCGTATGGCTACACCTTC. Protein sequence: CASRGPLRPYGYTF.

This clone was seen once. The chain has TRBV3-1 (or the pseudogene TRBV3-2) and TRBJ1-6, with D maybe TRBD1 (5 bases). CDR1 and CDR2 (germline): LGHDT, YNNKEL (reference sequence). This CDR3 has 17 residues. V lost 4 bases, J lost 7 bases, and 20 bases lay in between. The CDR3 DNA sequence: TGTGCCAGCAGCCCGAGGGGTGGCCGGTTCATCAATTCACCCCTCCACTTT. Its protein is CASSPRGGRFINSPLHF.

This chain uses TRBV12-5 with TRBJ2-2, with TRBD2 matching 8 bases. Germline CDR1 LGHNT, CDR2 FRNRAP. V lost 2 bases and J lost 4; bases outside the gene matches: 6. This CDR3 is 16 amino acids long. CDR3 sequence (DNA): TGTGCTAGTGGTTTGCCGGGGGGGGCTGGCACCGGGGAGCTGTTTTTT. The encoded protein is CASGLPGGAGTGELFF.

Note on this clone: At one boundary the junction diverges from the germline segment, which might be a read error. This sequence joins TRBV7-2 and TRBJ1-4; TRBD1 is a possible D gene (6 bases). The germline V gene has CDR1 SGHTA and CDR2 FQGNSA. The CDR3 extends over 14 amino acids. CDR3 sequence: CASSLEQGNAKLFF. The CDR3, as DNA: TGTGCCAGCAGCTTAGAACAGGGCAATGCAAAACTGTTTTTT.

The rearrangement uses TRBV27 and TRBJ1-6, with D perhaps TRBD1 (5 bases). Germline loops: CDR1 MNHEY, CDR2 SMNVEV (reference sequence). The length of the CDR3 is 15 residues. V was trimmed by 0 bases and J by 9 bases, leaving 12 bases between them. The CDR3 DNA is TGTGCCAGCAGTTTATCGATGGGACTTGGTTCACCCCTCCACTTT. Translating gives CASSLSMGLGSPLHF.

This chain links TRBV5-1 with TRBJ2-7, with TRBD2 matching 11 bases. The germline CDR1 and CDR2 sequences are SGHRS and YFSETQ. The CDR3 length is 14 residues. Trimming removed 4 bases from V and 7 bases from J; junction bases left unmatched: 7. Here the CDR3 DNA reads TGCGCCAGCAGCGATACTAGCGGGGGTGGGGAGCAGTACTTC. This encodes CASSDTSGGGEQYF.

The chain recombines TRBV28 with TRBJ2-2; TRBD1 agrees at 10 bases. The germline V gene encodes CDR1 MDHEN and CDR2 SYDVKM. CDR3 length equals 15 residues. With 2 bases clipped from V and 8 bases from J, the junction kept 5 bases outside the gene matches. As DNA, the CDR3 is TGTGCCAGCAGTTTACTCGACAGGGGGCTTGGGGAGCTGTTTTTT. Translated: CASSLLDRGLGELFF.

The chain is built from TRBV2 and TRBJ2-1, with 11 nucleotides matching TRBD2. The J segment lost 4 bases and the V segment lost 8 bases, leaving 4 bases of the junction unmatched. The CDR3 runs to 14 residues. Germline V CDR1 and CDR2: SNHLY, FYNNEI. CDR3 protein: CASLTSGGYNEQFF. The CDR3 nucleotides read TGTGCCAGCTTAACTAGCGGGGGTTACAATGAGCAGTTCTTC.

V and J are TRBV7-9 and TRBJ2-2; tentative D call: TRBD1 (6 bases). This CDR3 has 16 amino acids. Per germline, CDR1 SEHNR and CDR2 FQNEAQ (reference sequence). V lost 1 base and J lost 1, with 10 bases in between. The CDR3 sequence: CASSLGGPLNTGELFF. In DNA, the CDR3 is TGTGCCAGCAGCTTAGGGGGGCCTTTGAACACCGGGGAGCTGTTTTTT.

V gene TRBV5-1 combines with J gene TRBJ1-3; no firm D call. Germline values: CDR1 SGHRS, CDR2 YFSETQ. The CDR3 consists of 14 residues. V lost 0 bases, J lost 7 bases, and 11 bases lay in between. CDR3 loop: CASSLDSLGNTIYF. The CDR3, as DNA: TGCGCCAGCAGCTTGGACTCTTTAGGCAACACCATATATTTT.

The chain combines TRBV2 with TRBJ2-3, with a tentative D call TRBD1 (6 bases). The CDR3 has 16 amino acids. V lost 6 bases and J 3 bases, leaving 19 bases between the germline ends. CDR1 and CDR2 (germline): SNHLY, FYNNEI. DNA for the CDR3: TGTGCCAGCAGCAGGGACACCCAGAGAGGGACAGATACGCAGTATTTT. It translates to CASSRDTQRGTDTQYF. The full variable domain, completed using reference TRBV2 and TRBJ2-3, is EPEVTQTPSHQVTQMGQEVILRCVPISNHLYFYWYRQILGQKVEFLVSFYNNEISEKSEIFDDQFSVERPDGSNFTLKIRSTKLEDSAMYFCASSRDTQRGTDTQYFGPGTRLTVL.

The J gene is TRBJ1-6, the V gene TRBV11-2; 11 nucleotides align to TRBD1. Germline assignment: CDR1 SGHAT and CDR2 FQNNGV. The CDR3 totals 15 residues. Unmatched junction bases numbered 6, after V lost 5 bases and J lost 9 bases. CDR3 bases: TGTGCCAGCAGCCGTTGGACAGGGGGCCTTTCACCCCTCCACTTT. It codes for CASSRWTGGLSPLHF. Full variable domain (missing parts from reference TRBV11-2 and TRBJ1-6): EAGVAQSPRYKIIEKRQSVAFWCNPISGHATLYWYQQILGQGPKLLIQFQNNGVVDDSQLPKDRFSAERLKGVDSTLKIQPAKLEDSAVYLCASSRWTGGLSPLHFGNGTRLTVT.

The chain employs TRBV10-3 and TRBJ1-6; TRBD1 matches 9 bases. CDR1 is ENHRY, CDR2 SYGVKD, per germline. The CDR3 contains 14 residues. J gave up 9 bases and V 4 bases, and 4 bases lay outside the gene matches. For the CDR3, the DNA is TGTGCCATCAGTGCCGGGACAGGGTCTTCACCCCTCCACTTT. This gives the protein CAISAGTGSSPLHF.

The rearrangement uses TRBV3-1 (or the pseudogene TRBV3-2) and TRBJ1-2, with D unresolved. Trimming removed 4 bases from V and 4 bases from J, with 7 bases in between. The CDR3 covers 12 residues. Germline CDR1 LGHDT, CDR2 YNNKEL (reference sequence). The DNA of the CDR3 is TGTGCCAGCAGCCCGGGGTTCTATGGCTACACCTTC. Translation: CASSPGFYGYTF.

The rearrangement joins TRBV20-1 to TRBJ2-7, with D unclear. The CDR3 is 12 amino acids. Deletions cut 3 bases from V and 0 bases from J, with 6 bases between. Per germline, CDR1 DFQATT and CDR2 SNEGSKA (reference sequence). CDR3: CSASHSSYEQYF. The DNA for the CDR3 is TGCAGTGCTAGTCACAGCTCCTACGAGCAGTACTTC.

The J gene is TRBJ2-4, the V gene TRBV7-2, with 7 bases aligning to TRBD2. V trimming: 3 bases; J trimming: 6 bases; junction bases outside the gene matches: 2. Germline CDR1 is SGHTA and CDR2 is FQGNSA. The CDR3 contains 13 residues. The CDR3 nucleotides are TGTGCCAGCAGCTTTTTAGCGGGAAACATTCAGTACTTC. As protein: CASSFLAGNIQYF.

The CDR3 DNA sequence: TGTGCCAGTCTACCGACCTACGAGCAGTACTTC. Its protein product is CASLPTYEQYF. The chain uses TRBV12-3 or TRBV12-4 and TRBJ2-7; D unclear. The CDR3 has 11 amino acids. V was trimmed by 9 bases and J by 2 bases, leaving 8 bases between them.

The chain has TRBV19 and TRBJ1-3; TRBD1 agrees at 9 bases. The CDR3 covers 18 residues. Germline V gene lookup returns CDR1 LNHDA and CDR2 SQIVND (reference sequence). The junction had 8 bases not matched to a gene; V was cut back by 2 bases and J by 0 bases. This chain's CDR3 is CASSISPGQGRSGNTIYF. CDR3 bases: TGTGCCAGTAGTATATCCCCGGGACAGGGACGCTCTGGAAACACCATATATTTT.

The CDR3, as DNA: TGTGCCAGCAGCCTAAATCGGGACCTGGAAGCTTTCTTT. It is translated as CASSLNRDLEAFF. The chain is built from TRBV4-2 and TRBJ1-1, with D possibly matching TRBD1 (5 bases). This CDR3 has 13 residues. Germline lookup yields CDR1 LGHNA and CDR2 YNFKEQ. V was cut by 4 bases and J by 8 bases, with 14 bases left in between.

This rearrangement joins TRBV9 to TRBJ2-1; 12 bases align to TRBD2. The germline gives CDR1 SGDLS, CDR2 YYNGEE. CDR3 length: 18 residues. V shed 0 bases and J 6 bases; nucleotides not matched to a gene: 10. CDR3 nucleotide sequence: TGTGCCAGCAGCGTAGCTTATTCCCTAGCGGGAGGGCCCAATGAGCAGTTCTTC. Translating gives CASSVAYSLAGGPNEQFF.

This chain joins TRBV6-1 and TRBJ2-3, with D possibly matching TRBD2 (6 bases). With 0 bases removed from V and 4 bases from J, the gap between germline ends came to 11 bases. The germline CDR1 and CDR2 sequences are MNHNS and SASEGT. The CDR3 loop spans 15 amino acids. CDR3 region: CASSEAAGWADTQYF. DNA for the CDR3: TGTGCCAGCAGTGAAGCCGCGGGATGGGCAGATACGCAGTATTTT.

As DNA, the CDR3 is TGTGCCAGCAGCTTAGTTGTCCGTGAGACCCAGTACTTC. Its protein product is CASSLVVRETQYF. The genes are TRBV7-3 and TRBJ2-5, with no clear D. The germline V gene encodes CDR1 SGHTA and CDR2 FQGTGA. This CDR3 is 13 amino acids long. Trimming removed 2 bases from V and 5 bases from J, with 9 bases in between.

V and J are TRBV3-1 (or the pseudogene TRBV3-2) and TRBJ2-1; 7 bases are a match to TRBD2. CDR1 is LGHDT, CDR2 YNNKEL, per germline (reference sequence). CDR3 size: 15 residues. The junction had 9 bases not matched to a gene; V was cut back by 2 bases and J by 8 bases. CDR3 in DNA: TGTGCCAGCAGCCAACGTGGCGGGAGTCGGGATGAGCAGTTCTTC. Encoded protein: CASSQRGGSRDEQFF.

V is TRBV3-1 (or the pseudogene TRBV3-2) and J is TRBJ2-1; D may be TRBD2 (6 bases). Per the germline V gene, CDR1 is LGHDT and CDR2 is YNNKEL (reference sequence). V was shortened by 0 bases and J by 3 bases, with 12 bases between the two germline ends. The CDR3 contains 16 residues. DNA for the CDR3: TGTGCCAGCAGCCAAGAGGGGCTAGCGCTCTACAATGAGCAGTTCTTC. It yields the protein CASSQEGLALYNEQFF.